Listed here are 17 T cell receptor beta chains from one sample, sequenced in a study of blood T cells in healthy people across ages. It was with a sample-barcoded 5' primer and a J-beta primer mix that a second PCR of roughly 7 to 12 cycles was run. TCRdb analysed the 5' RACE reads with MiXCR anew, one entry per CDR3 protein. The sample records fewer than 800,000 distinct CDR3 sequences, about 30% being singletons. The sample taken for sequencing was blood. The receptor set was obtained from a woman of 80 years or more in good health.

The V call is TRBV7-2, the J call TRBJ2-2, with 7 bases fitting TRBD2. V was pared by 0 bases and J by 3 bases, with 1 base of the junction left unmatched. The CDR3 has 15 residues. The germline gives CDR1 SGHTA, CDR2 FQGNSA. CDR3: CASSLALADTGELFF. The CDR3 nucleotides are TGTGCCAGCAGCTTAGCGCTAGCGGACACCGGGGAGCTGTTTTTT. The whole variable domain, filled in from reference TRBV7-2 and TRBJ2-2, reads GAGVSQSPSNKVTEKGKDVELRCDPISGHTALYWYRQSLGQGLEFLIYFQGNSAPDKSGLPSDRFSAERTGGSVSTLTIQRTQQEDSAVYLCASSLALADTGELFFGEGSRLTVL.

This clonotype was seen a few times. A much larger clone sits a single nucleotide away, making a read error possible. V and J are TRBV30 and TRBJ2-7, with D hard to call. CDR1 and CDR2 from the germline V gene are GTSNPN and SVGIG (reference sequence). V was pared by 7 bases and J by 3 bases, with 10 bases between. The CDR3 totals 11 residues. CDR3 residues: CALSLGYEQYF. DNA for the CDR3: TGTGCCTTGAGCCTCGGCTACGAGCAGTACTTC.

This clonotype was recorded a few times. This chain links TRBV5-6 with TRBJ2-1; the match to TRBD2 covers 9 bases. In germline, CDR1 is SGHDT, CDR2 YYEEEE. The CDR3 length is 16 residues. The junction had 8 bases not matched to a gene; V was cut back by 0 bases and J by 7 bases. In nucleotides, the CDR3 is TGTGCCAGCAGCTTGGTGTGGCGGGAGGGCCTAAATGAGCAGTTCTTC. Protein sequence: CASSLVWREGLNEQFF.

Comments on this clonotype: One junction end does not reproduce the germline sequence, and a read error may be involved. This sequence joins TRBV29-1 and TRBJ2-5; D is ambiguous. The CDR3 runs to 17 residues. Germline values: CDR1 SQVTM, CDR2 ANQGSEA. CDR3: CSVESLGRGDVQGTQYF. CDR3 bases: TGCAGCGTTGAAAGTTTAGGCCGCGGAGACGTACAAGGGACCCAGTACTTC.

This clonotype was detected many times. This chain joins TRBV5-5 and TRBJ1-5; D may be TRBD1 (6 bases). Germline CDR1 reads SGHKS; CDR2 reads YYEKEE (reference sequence). Trimming took off 5 bases at V and 1 base at J, with 10 bases between the two ends. The CDR3 is 14 residues long. The chain's CDR3 is CASSKGGSNQPQHF. DNA for the CDR3: TGTGCCAGCAGTAAGGGGGGAAGCAATCAGCCCCAGCATTTT. Variable domain in full (rest from reference TRBV5-5 and TRBJ1-5): DAGVTQSPTHLIKTRGQQVTLRCSPISGHKSVSWYQQVLGQGPQFIFQYYEKEERGRGNFPDRFSARQFPNYSSELNVNALLLGDSALYLCASSKGGSNQPQHFGDGTRLSIL.

This clonotype was counted ten times or more. J is TRBJ2-3 and V is TRBV10-3; 11 nucleotides line up with TRBD2. The CDR3 is 17 amino acids. J was trimmed by 0 bases and V by 4 bases; bases with no gene match: 6. Germline V gene lookup returns CDR1 ENHRY and CDR2 SYGVKD. The CDR3 loop is CAISATSGGYSTDTQYF. CDR3 DNA sequence: TGTGCCATCAGTGCCACTAGCGGGGGATATAGCACAGATACGCAGTATTTT.

This clonotype was recorded at least ten times. The chain couples TRBV4-1 to TRBJ1-5; D unclear. V lost 0 bases and J lost 0, with 9 bases in between. The CDR3 length is 16 residues. Germline CDR1 and CDR2: MGHRA and YSYEKL. The CDR3 DNA follows: TGCGCCAGCAGCCAAGAGGGCAGGCTTAGCAATCAGCCCCAGCATTTT. Its translation is CASSQEGRLSNQPQHF.

V gene TRBV4-2 combines with J gene TRBJ1-1, with D perhaps TRBD1 (5 bases). This CDR3 region has 13 residues. Trimming shortened V by 0 bases and J by 11 bases, and 13 bases separated the two germline ends. In germline, CDR1 is LGHNA, CDR2 YNFKEQ. The CDR3 DNA reads TGTGCCAGCAGCCAAGAAGGGACTCCGAGGGCTTTCTTT. This encodes CASSQEGTPRAFF.

V and J are TRBV5-1 and TRBJ2-2; 15 bases fit TRBD2. Germline V gives CDR1 SGHRS, CDR2 YFSETQ. The V gene end was trimmed by 4 bases and the J gene end by 5 bases; junction bases not matched to a gene: 9. This CDR3 is 18 amino acids long. CDR3 in amino acids: CASSPGLAGGLTTGELFF. The CDR3, as DNA: TGCGCCAGCAGCCCGGGACTAGCGGGGGGACTAACAACCGGGGAGCTGTTTTTT.

The V gene is TRBV15, the J gene TRBJ2-7; 11 positions agree with TRBD1. Germline lookup yields CDR1 LNHNV and CDR2 YYDKDF (reference sequence). V lost 4 bases, J lost 0 bases, and 5 bases stayed unmatched. This CDR3 region has 16 residues. The CDR3 sequence: CATSTRDRGSSYEQYF. CDR3 coding DNA: TGTGCCACCAGCACACGGGACAGGGGGTCCTCCTACGAGCAGTACTTC. The full variable domain, rest sourced from reference TRBV15 and TRBJ2-7, is DAMVIQNPRYQVTQFGKPVTLSCSQTLNHNVMYWYQQKSSQAPKLLFHYYDKDFNNEADTPDNFQSRRPNTSFCFLDIRSPGLGDTAMYLCATSTRDRGSSYEQYFGPGTRLTVT.

This clonotype showed up many times. CDR3 region: CASSLDGQDYEQYF. CDR3 DNA: TGCGCCAGCAGCTTAGACGGACAGGACTACGAGCAGTACTTC. This chain connects TRBV5-1 to TRBJ2-7, with 7 nucleotides matching TRBD1. V shed 2 bases, J shed 3 bases, and the junction held 5 bases outside the gene matches. The CDR3 runs to 14 residues. Germline CDR1 is SGHRS and CDR2 is YFSETQ.

This sequence joins TRBV25-1 and TRBJ2-1, with TRBD2 matching 9 bases. The CDR3 has 15 residues. V lost 4 bases, J lost 7 bases, and 8 bases stayed unmatched. Per the germline V gene, CDR1 is MGHDK and CDR2 is SYGVNS. As DNA, the CDR3 is TGTGCCAGCAGTGCTCTGACTAGCGGTGGGAATGAGCAGTTCTTC. Encoded protein: CASSALTSGGNEQFF. Using reference TRBV25-1 and TRBJ2-1 for the parts outside the CDR3, the full variable domain is EADIYQTPRYLVIGTGKKITLECSQTMGHDKMYWYQQDPGMELHLIHYSYGVNSTEKGDLSSESTVSRIRTEHFPLTLESARPSHTSQYLCASSALTSGGNEQFFGPGTRLTVL.

The sample holds many counts of this clonotype. The chain links TRBV12-3 or TRBV12-4 to TRBJ2-3; the match to TRBD1 covers 8 bases. V dropped 5 bases and J dropped 13; count of bases not matched to a gene: 8. The CDR3 runs 12 residues. CDR3 protein: CASSPAGTGEYF. The CDR3 DNA sequence: TGTGCCAGCAGTCCGGCCGGGACAGGAGAGTATTTT.

The V gene is TRBV6-2 or TRBV6-3, the J gene TRBJ1-1; the D is unclear. Trimming stripped 5 bases from V and 2 bases from J, with 15 bases between. CDR3 size: 15 residues. Germline CDR1 and CDR2: MNHEY and SVGEGT. The CDR3 spells CASSDRRQGNTEAFF. CDR3 bases: TGTGCCAGCAGTGATAGACGGCAAGGTAACACTGAAGCTTTCTTT.

The sample holds a few counts of this clonotype. The J gene is TRBJ1-1, the V gene TRBV9, with D possibly TRBD1 on 5 matching bases. The V gene lost 2 bases and the J gene lost 0 bases, with 11 bases spanning the gap. The germline V gene has CDR1 SGDLS and CDR2 YYNGEE. The CDR3 covers 15 residues. CDR3 sequence: CASSVRGEVNTEAFF. The CDR3 DNA follows: TGTGCCAGCAGCGTGAGAGGGGAGGTGAACACTGAAGCTTTCTTT.

The genes are TRBV12-3 or TRBV12-4 and TRBJ2-1, with 7 bases lining up with TRBD2. This CDR3 is 12 amino acids long. Unmatched junction bases numbered 9, after V lost 6 bases and J lost 13 bases. CDR3 DNA: TGTGCCAGCAGCTCAAGGACTAGTGGCCAGTTCTTC. Its protein product is CASSSRTSGQFF.

At least ten counts were recorded for this clonotype. This sequence joins TRBV9 and TRBJ2-7, with D possibly being TRBD2 (6 bases). The CDR3 is 16 amino acids. V lost 4 bases and J 0 bases, leaving 17 bases between the germline ends. Germline-derived CDR1 and CDR2 are SGDLS and YYNGEE. CDR3 in DNA: TGTGCCAGCAGCCCCCGGGACTCCTTCAGCTCCTACGAGCAGTACTTC. Translated, it gives CASSPRDSFSSYEQYF.